One and the same sample provided the 27 T cell receptor beta chains below, sequenced in a study of T cell changes during pregnancy in multiple sclerosis. Clones were sequenced by immunoSEQ multiplex PCR, and TCRdb holds only the in-frame ones, with some missing. The repertoire holds 58,000 or so clones, with 90% as singletons. The source was peripheral blood, collected in the first trimester of pregnancy. The receptor source for this set is a female donor in good health, enrolled as a control in a pregnancy study.

The CDR3 reads CAARRGSQTSRTDTQYF. The CDR3 DNA reads as TGTGCCGCCAGGAGGGGCAGCCAGACCTCCCGCACAGATACGCAGTATTTT. The chain recombines TRBV28 with TRBJ2-3, with TRBD2 as a possible D gene (6 bases). V was shortened by 11 bases and J by 1 base, with 25 bases between the two germline ends. CDR1 is MDHEN, CDR2 SYDVKM, per germline. CDR3 length: 17 residues.

This chain joins TRBV7-2 and TRBJ2-1; 8 bases match TRBD1. The CDR3 extends over 15 amino acids. V lost 4 bases and J lost 3; bases outside the gene matches: 5. Germline assignment: CDR1 SGHTA and CDR2 FQGNSA. This chain's CDR3 is CASSSRQGNYNEQFF. As DNA, the CDR3 is TGTGCCAGCAGCTCTCGACAGGGGAACTACAATGAGCAGTTCTTC.

The chain combines TRBV2 with TRBJ1-1, with 8 positions matching TRBD1. CDR1 and CDR2 from the germline V gene are SNHLY and FYNNEI. This CDR3 region has 13 residues. V was pared by 8 bases and J by 7 bases, with 9 bases of the junction left unmatched. The CDR3 nucleotides are TGTGCCAGCGGAGGACAGGGCACGGGTGAAGCTTTCTTT. Its protein product is CASGGQGTGEAFF.

The V call is TRBV6-6, the J call TRBJ2-7; 8 bases agree with TRBD1. The CDR3 consists of 16 residues. Germline V lookup: CDR1 MNHNY, CDR2 SVGAGI (reference sequence). V dropped 7 bases and J dropped 2; count of bases not matched to a gene: 13. CDR3 DNA: TGTGCCAGCACCCCCCTCCAGTTGGGACAGGCCTACGAGCAGTACTTC. It specifies CASTPLQLGQAYEQYF.

The rearrangement links TRBV5-4 to TRBJ2-7, with D maybe TRBD1 (6 bases). The CDR3 totals 15 residues. The V gene's germline CDR1 is SGHNT and CDR2 YYREEE (reference sequence). Trimming removed 4 bases at V and 4 bases at J, with 18 bases between. The CDR3 nucleotides are TGTGCCAGCAGCCCAAAACGGGACACATCGTACGAGCAGTACTTC. This translates into CASSPKRDTSYEQYF.

Turning to this clone: Other DNA sequences in the sample encode the same CDR3. The chain is built from TRBV27 and TRBJ2-7; 10 bases line up with TRBD2. The CDR3 loop spans 16 amino acids. Germline V gives CDR1 MNHEY, CDR2 SMNVEV (reference sequence). J gave up 3 bases and V 4 bases, and 9 bases lay outside the gene matches. This CDR3 reads CASSSLTSGLHYEQYF. The CDR3 coding sequence is TGTGCCAGCAGTTCCTTGACTAGCGGGCTTCACTACGAGCAGTACTTC.

CDR3 nucleotides: TGCGCCAGCAGCCCGATGCGGCTAGCGGCCAACTACGAGCAGTACTTC. It is translated as CASSPMRLAANYEQYF. V usage is TRBV4-1 and J usage is TRBJ2-7; 7 bases map to TRBD2. The germline V gene encodes CDR1 MGHRA and CDR2 YSYEKL. V dropped 4 bases and J dropped 3; count of bases not matched to a gene: 12. This CDR3 contains 16 residues.

The gene calls are TRBV11-3 and TRBJ1-5; D is uncertain. CDR3 length equals 19 residues. Trimming stripped 4 bases from V and 2 bases from J, with 24 bases between. The germline V gene encodes CDR1 SGHNT and CDR2 YENEEA. CDR3 nucleotide sequence: TGTGCCAGCAGCTCCAATTTTTGGTTAGAGGGTGGTCGCAATCAGCCCCAGCATTTT. Protein product: CASSSNFWLEGGRNQPQHF.

This chain connects TRBV9 to TRBJ1-1, with D tentatively TRBD1 (5 bases). Trimming left V 2 bases short and J 8 bases short, with 13 bases between. CDR3 length: 13 amino acids. Germline CDR1 reads SGDLS; CDR2 reads YYNGEE. The CDR3 sequence: CASSVTVEGEAFF. The CDR3 coding sequence is TGTGCCAGCAGCGTGACAGTGGAGGGGGAAGCTTTCTTT.

This chain joins TRBV18 and TRBJ1-2, with D possibly being TRBD1 (5 bases). With 4 bases removed from V and 8 bases from J, the gap between germline ends came to 23 bases. CDR1 and CDR2 from the germline V gene are KGHSH and LQKENI. The CDR3 has 16 residues. As DNA, the CDR3 is TGTGCCAGCTCACGTTTCCGGGACTCATCTAAGGAAGGCTACACCTTC. Translated: CASSRFRDSSKEGYTF.

The V gene is TRBV7-9, the J gene TRBJ2-1; D uncertain. There are 14 residues in the CDR3. In germline, CDR1 is SEHNR, CDR2 FQNEAQ (reference sequence). V lost 0 bases to trimming and J lost 4 bases, with 7 bases between them. The CDR3 DNA follows: TGTGCCAGCAGCTTAGCCGCAGATTACAATGAGCAGTTCTTC. It specifies CASSLAADYNEQFF.

V usage is TRBV25-1 and J usage is TRBJ1-5; 9 bases are a match to TRBD1. Trimming removed 3 bases from V and 5 bases from J; junction bases left unmatched: 2. The germline V gene has CDR1 MGHDK and CDR2 SYGVNS. This CDR3 spans 14 amino acids. The CDR3 here is CASSERQGDQPQHF. The DNA for the CDR3 is TGTGCCAGCAGTGAGAGACAGGGGGATCAGCCCCAGCATTTT.

The chain has TRBV29-1 and TRBJ2-5; D is ambiguous. Germline V gene sequence: CDR1 SQVTM, CDR2 ANQGSEA. The V end was cut by 4 bases, the J end by 2 bases, with 11 bases between. CDR3 length equals 13 residues. The DNA of the CDR3 is TGCAGCGTTGTTGGGCCTTCTCAAGAGACCCAGTACTTC. Its translation is CSVVGPSQETQYF.

V gene TRBV28 combines with J gene TRBJ2-3; tentative D call: TRBD1 (10 bases). Per the germline V gene, CDR1 is MDHEN and CDR2 is SYDVKM. This CDR3 is built from 16 residues. Deletions cut 8 bases from V and 5 bases from J, with 23 bases between. CDR3 loop: CASSGTGALAGDTQYF. For the CDR3, the DNA is TGTGCCAGCTCCGGGACAGGGGCACTAGCGGGAGATACGCAGTATTTT.

The count of this clone is one. This chain connects TRBV15 to TRBJ2-1; 7 bases align to TRBD2. This CDR3 is 14 amino acids long. Unmatched junction bases numbered 2, after V lost 1 base and J lost 5 bases. Germline loops: CDR1 LNHNV, CDR2 YYDKDF (reference sequence). The DNA of the CDR3 is TGTGCCACCAGCAGAGCGGGGGGAAACAATGAGCAGTTCTTC. Residues: CATSRAGGNNEQFF.

The rearrangement links TRBV6-1 to TRBJ2-7, with 7 positions matching TRBD2. The length of the CDR3 is 13 residues. The J segment lost 6 bases and the V segment lost 4 bases, leaving 6 bases of the junction unmatched. Per germline, CDR1 MNHNS and CDR2 SASEGT. CDR3 loop: CASSVRLAGEQYF. In DNA, the CDR3 is TGTGCCAGCAGTGTACGGTTAGCGGGCGAGCAGTACTTC.

Only one count was recorded for this clone. V and J are TRBV11-2 and TRBJ2-7; 9 positions match TRBD2. The CDR3 is 16 residues long. Germline-derived CDR1 and CDR2 are SGHAT and FQNNGV. V trimming: 2 bases; J trimming: 2 bases; junction bases outside the gene matches: 7. This CDR3 reads CASSLPSGVQTYEQYF. CDR3 DNA sequence: TGTGCCAGCAGCTTACCTAGCGGGGTTCAAACCTACGAGCAGTACTTC.

This clone has a single count. The chain recombines TRBV25-1 with TRBJ1-1; 8 nucleotides align to TRBD1. This CDR3 comprises 15 residues. The germline V gene has CDR1 MGHDK and CDR2 SYGVNS. V was pared by 3 bases and J by 4 bases, with 7 bases of the junction left unmatched. The CDR3 spells CASSETGVGGTEAFF. CDR3 nucleotides: TGTGCCAGCAGTGAGACAGGGGTGGGGGGCACTGAAGCTTTCTTT.

The chain links TRBV18 to TRBJ1-2; tentatively, D is TRBD1 (6 bases). The CDR3 sequence is 14 residues long. The germline V and J ends were trimmed by 4 bases and 0 bases, with 9 bases remaining between them. Germline V gene lookup returns CDR1 KGHSH and CDR2 LQKENI. The DNA for the CDR3 is TGTGCCAGCTCACTGGACAGCCCTAACTATGGCTACACCTTC. It translates to CASSLDSPNYGYTF.

This CDR3 reads CASSLGRDYEQYF. The DNA for the CDR3 is TGTGCCAGCAGCTTAGGCCGAGACTACGAGCAGTACTTC. The chain carries TRBV13 and TRBJ2-7; no clear D. The germline gives CDR1 PRHDT, CDR2 FYEKMQ (reference sequence). V lost 0 bases and J 3 bases, leaving 6 bases between the germline ends. The CDR3 totals 13 residues.

The CDR3 bases are TGCGCCAGCAGCACAGGGCACCACGAGCAGTACTTC. Translating it yields CASSTGHHEQYF. V gene TRBV23-1 combines with J gene TRBJ2-7, with TRBD1 as a possible D gene (6 bases). TRBV23-1 is flagged as an ORF with uncertain function. Deletions cut 6 bases from V and 5 bases from J, with 11 bases between. This CDR3 comprises 12 residues.

This clone was found a few times. The chain is built from TRBV7-9 and TRBJ2-3, with 9 bases identical to TRBD1. Germline V gene lookup returns CDR1 SEHNR and CDR2 FQNEAQ (reference sequence). V trimming: 5 bases; J trimming: 3 bases; junction bases outside the gene matches: 6. The CDR3 is 15 amino acids. CDR3 sequence reads: CASSPQGAMTDTQYF. The CDR3 DNA is TGTGCCAGCAGCCCACAGGGGGCGATGACAGATACGCAGTATTTT.

V gene TRBV30 combines with J gene TRBJ2-3; D possibly corresponds to TRBD1 (5 bases). The CDR3 length is 14 residues. Trimming stripped 0 bases from V and 3 bases from J, with 10 bases between. Germline CDR1 reads GTSNPN; CDR2 reads SVGIG (reference sequence). CDR3 sequence reads: CAWSVAGPTDTQYF. DNA of the CDR3: TGTGCCTGGAGTGTAGCAGGGCCAACAGATACGCAGTATTTT.

V usage is TRBV6-1 and J usage is TRBJ1-5, with TRBD1 matching over 11 bases. Trimming cost V 4 bases and J 6 bases; bases outside gene matches: 11. This CDR3 comprises 17 residues. Per germline, CDR1 MNHNS and CDR2 SASEGT. This chain's CDR3 is CASSVGQGGPEGQPQHF. For the CDR3, the DNA is TGTGCCAGCAGTGTGGGACAGGGGGGCCCCGAAGGTCAGCCCCAGCATTTT.

This clone was counted once. The chain has TRBV27 and TRBJ2-7; 9 positions match TRBD2. V was pared by 0 bases and J by 1 base, with 7 bases of the junction left unmatched. In germline, CDR1 is MNHEY, CDR2 SMNVEV (reference sequence). This CDR3 spans 17 amino acids. The CDR3 spells CASSLSLAGIQSYEQYF. The CDR3 nucleotides read TGTGCCAGCAGTTTATCGCTAGCGGGGATTCAATCCTACGAGCAGTACTTC.

In this sample, this clone turned up once. The rearrangement links TRBV10-3 to TRBJ2-7; D might be TRBD1 (6 bases). Germline V CDR1 and CDR2: ENHRY, SYGVKD. The CDR3 loop spans 12 amino acids. V dropped 5 bases and J dropped 2 bases, with 7 bases sitting between them. This CDR3 is CAISRQAYEQYF. The DNA of the CDR3 is TGTGCCATCAGTCGACAGGCCTACGAGCAGTACTTC.

J is TRBJ2-1 and V is TRBV25-1; a possible D gene is TRBD2 (5 bases). This CDR3 contains 13 residues. The germline V and J ends were trimmed by 7 bases and 3 bases, with 10 bases remaining between them. Germline V lookup: CDR1 MGHDK, CDR2 SYGVNS. The CDR3 nucleotides read TGTGCCAGCACTCCCCGGGGCTACAATGAGCAGTTCTTC. It specifies CASTPRGYNEQFF.